Sequencing of this TCR beta chain was carried out in a study of CD8 T cells in Susac syndrome (dated by TCRdb to about 2019). Background for the entire study: Among the sequenced Susac syndrome patients, roughly six had clinically active disease and roughly eight were in clinical remission. Susac syndrome patients were therapy-naive, on corticosteroids (some also receiving IVIg), or on IVIg alone at blood withdrawal. The study used repertoire sequencing to test whether antigen drove CD8+ T cell activation and differentiation in Susac syndrome. Clonality of the CD8+ T cell repertoire was compared between roughly twelve healthy donors, approximately 14 Susac syndrome patients and about 15 multiple sclerosis patients. The study at large found these results: In the total CD8+ and CD8+ TEMRA repertoires, more than 15 and five Susac-specific public clones, respectively, were identified. Susac syndrome CD8+ repertoires showed clonal expansion, highest in CD8+ TEMRA cells and greater in clinically active than remitting patients. The TCR sequencing and HLA analysis was acknowledged to have included a relatively small number of individuals.

Peripheral blood CD8+ and CD4+ T cells from healthy donors, Susac syndrome patients and multiple sclerosis patients were profiled using high-throughput TCR beta sequencing. The Susac syndrome patients fulfilled recently defined diagnostic criteria for either definite or probable disease. Bulk CD8+ and CD4+ T cells were purified magnetically by negative isolation, whereas CD8+ TEMRA cells were enriched by FACS. Blood was collected in EDTA tubes and processed within 24 hours, with PBMCs isolated through density gradient centrifugation. PBMCs destined for TCR sequencing were cryopreserved in liquid nitrogen and later thawed in a 37 °C water bath. The sorted or isolated CD4+, CD8+ and CD8+ TEMRA cells had a purity of 90% or higher. With respect to this clonotype: It lacks a known antigen. Per-nucleotide qualities are absent, and no much larger clonotype sits a single base away.

According to the germline V gene (reference sequence), CDR1 reads LNHDA and CDR2 reads SQIVND. The CDR3 runs 15 residues from the cysteine to the phenylalanine. Of all the DNA, just the CDR3 is kept, 45 bases in frame from base 1. V gives up 8 bases and J gives up 5 bases, and the segment between their germline ends measures 21 bases. RNA was extracted with the RNeasy kit and roughly 0.45 to 1 ug was reverse transcribed using random hexamers. The immunoSEQ multiplex PCR assay, which covers 54 Vbeta and 13 Jbeta segments, was used to amplify TCR beta CDR3 regions. PCR amplification bias was corrected by using a synthetic template baseline for primer optimization and computational correction. From the authors' description of their analysis: Reads were annotated to V, D and J genes per IMGT and analyzed with immunoSEQ Analyzer, keeping only productive sequences. To calculate clonality, Shannon entropy was normalized by log2 of the number of productive unique sequences and then subtracted from one. For each patient and control, public and private clones were evaluated within the 100 most prevalent clones. Clones were defined as Susac-specific if absent from the healthy and MS cohorts, from over a thousand published viral clones and from other ImmuneACCESS disease sequences. Using fastp at Q25 and MiXCR, TCRdb reprocessed the public reads and kept productive beta chains. Merged by CDR3 protein, the rows form single entries marked with the most common genes and DNA. These V and J calls rely on TCRdb rather than the paper's analysis. The sample yields roughly 76,000 distinct CDR3 sequences; roughly 92% were counted once. About 0.41% of the sample is held by the ten biggest clonotypes.

The sequence was obtained from a human donor with Susac syndrome. The sequencing sample was made of CD8+ T cells from PBMCs. The V and J segments used are TRBV19 and TRBJ2-5, with the D gene too uncertain to name. The nucleotide sequence is TGTGCCAGTCGCACGTCGGGCAGGTTATTGGAGACCCAGTACTTC. The resulting protein is CASRTSGRLLETQYF.